Detailed here is one TCR beta chain. The record originates from a study of T cell changes during pregnancy in multiple sclerosis. The CDR3 consists of 15 residues. J gave up 3 bases and V 1 base, and 3 bases lay outside the gene matches. Germline assignment: CDR1 MGHRA and CDR2 YSYEKL. Libraries were prepared by immunoSEQ multiplex PCR; TCRdb keeps only in-frame clonotypes and omits some of them. The sample carries 65,000 to 85,000 clones, around 89% recorded once. The sequence derives from a female donor in good health, enrolled as a control in a pregnancy study. The specimen was peripheral blood, collected in the first trimester of pregnancy. The rearrangement joins TRBV4-1 to TRBJ1-5, with 7 bases identical to TRBD1. DNA for the CDR3: TGCGCCAGCAGCCAAGCCGACAGGGACAATCAGCCCCAGCATTTT. It yields the protein CASSQADRDNQPQHF.